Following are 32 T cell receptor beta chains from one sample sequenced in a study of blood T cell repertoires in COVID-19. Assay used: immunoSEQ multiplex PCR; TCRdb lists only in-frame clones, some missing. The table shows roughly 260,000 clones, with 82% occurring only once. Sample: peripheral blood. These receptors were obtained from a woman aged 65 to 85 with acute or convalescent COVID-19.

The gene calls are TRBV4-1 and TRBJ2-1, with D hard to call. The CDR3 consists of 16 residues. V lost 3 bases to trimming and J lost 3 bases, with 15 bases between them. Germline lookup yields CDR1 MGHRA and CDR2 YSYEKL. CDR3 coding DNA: TGCGCCAGCAGCCATGTCCCTACTGGCGGCTACAATGAGCAGTTCTTC. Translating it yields CASSHVPTGGYNEQFF.

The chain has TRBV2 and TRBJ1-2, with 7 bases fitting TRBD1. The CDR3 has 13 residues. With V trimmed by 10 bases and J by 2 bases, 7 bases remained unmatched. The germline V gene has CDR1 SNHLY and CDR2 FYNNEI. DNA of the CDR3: TGTGCCAACCCCAAGACAGGGAACTATGGCTACACCTTC. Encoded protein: CANPKTGNYGYTF.

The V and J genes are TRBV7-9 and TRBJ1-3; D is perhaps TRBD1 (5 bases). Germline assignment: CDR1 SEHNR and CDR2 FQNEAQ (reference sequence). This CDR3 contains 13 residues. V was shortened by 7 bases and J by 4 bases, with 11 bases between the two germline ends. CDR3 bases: TGTGCCAGCACCACCGCAGGGGGAAACACCATATATTTT. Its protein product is CASTTAGGNTIYF.

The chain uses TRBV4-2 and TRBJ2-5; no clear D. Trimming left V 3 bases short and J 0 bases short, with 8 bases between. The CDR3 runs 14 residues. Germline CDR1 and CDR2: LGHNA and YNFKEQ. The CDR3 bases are TGTGCCAGCAGCCAGGCAGGCCACCAAGAGACCCAGTACTTC. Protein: CASSQAGHQETQYF.

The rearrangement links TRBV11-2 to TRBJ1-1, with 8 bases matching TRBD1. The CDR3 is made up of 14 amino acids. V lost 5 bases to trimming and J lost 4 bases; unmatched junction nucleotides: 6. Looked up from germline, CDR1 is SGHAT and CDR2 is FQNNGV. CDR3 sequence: CASSLQGGGTEAFF. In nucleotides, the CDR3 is TGTGCCAGCAGCCTACAGGGGGGCGGCACTGAAGCTTTCTTT.

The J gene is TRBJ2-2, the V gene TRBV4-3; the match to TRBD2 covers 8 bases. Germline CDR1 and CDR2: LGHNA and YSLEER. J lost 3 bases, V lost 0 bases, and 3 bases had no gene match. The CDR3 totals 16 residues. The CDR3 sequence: CASSQDGGGHTGELFF. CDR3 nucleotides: TGCGCCAGCAGCCAAGATGGCGGGGGGCACACCGGGGAGCTGTTTTTT.

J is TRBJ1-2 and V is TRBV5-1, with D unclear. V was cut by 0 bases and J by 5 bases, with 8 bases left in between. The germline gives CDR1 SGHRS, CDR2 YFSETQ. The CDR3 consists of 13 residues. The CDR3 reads CASSLGERYGYTF. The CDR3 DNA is TGCGCCAGCAGCTTGGGGGAGCGGTATGGCTACACCTTC.

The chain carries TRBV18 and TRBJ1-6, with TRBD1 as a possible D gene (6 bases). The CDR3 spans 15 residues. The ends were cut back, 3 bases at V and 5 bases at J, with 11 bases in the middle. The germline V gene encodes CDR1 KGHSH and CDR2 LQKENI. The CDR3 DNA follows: TGTGCCAGCTCACCTGGGACAACCGATAATTCACCCCTCCACTTT. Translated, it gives CASSPGTTDNSPLHF.

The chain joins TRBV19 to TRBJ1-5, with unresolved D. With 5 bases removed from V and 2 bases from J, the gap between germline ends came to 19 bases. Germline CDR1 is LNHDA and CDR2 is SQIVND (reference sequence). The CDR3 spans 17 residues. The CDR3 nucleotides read TGTGCCAGTAGTCCTCTTTCGCCGGGGAGAGGCAATCAGCCCCAGCATTTT. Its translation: CASSPLSPGRGNQPQHF.

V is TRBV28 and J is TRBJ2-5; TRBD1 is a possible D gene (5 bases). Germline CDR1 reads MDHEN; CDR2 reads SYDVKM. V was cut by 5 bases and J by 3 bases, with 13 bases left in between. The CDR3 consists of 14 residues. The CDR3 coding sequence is TGTGCCAGCAGTCCCGACAGTGTTGAAGAGACCCAGTACTTC. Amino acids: CASSPDSVEETQYF.

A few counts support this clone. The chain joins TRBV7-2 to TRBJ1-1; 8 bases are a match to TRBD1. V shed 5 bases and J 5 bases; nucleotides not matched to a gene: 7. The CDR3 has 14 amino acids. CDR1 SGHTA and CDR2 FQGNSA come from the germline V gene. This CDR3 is CASSAQGAGTEAFF. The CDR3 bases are TGTGCCAGCAGCGCTCAGGGGGCAGGGACTGAAGCTTTCTTT.

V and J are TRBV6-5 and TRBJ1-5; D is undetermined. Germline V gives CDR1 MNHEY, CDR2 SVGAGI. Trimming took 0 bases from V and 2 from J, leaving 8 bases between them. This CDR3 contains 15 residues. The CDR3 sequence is CASSYSGFGNQPQHF. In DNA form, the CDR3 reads TGTGCCAGCAGTTACTCTGGCTTCGGCAATCAGCCCCAGCATTTT.

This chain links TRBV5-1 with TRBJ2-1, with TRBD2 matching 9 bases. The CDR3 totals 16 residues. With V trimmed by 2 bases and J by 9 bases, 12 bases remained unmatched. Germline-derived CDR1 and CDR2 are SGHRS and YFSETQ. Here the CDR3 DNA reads TGCGCCAGCAGCTTTCTTGGGACTAGCCCCTCTATTGAGCAGTTCTTC. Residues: CASSFLGTSPSIEQFF.

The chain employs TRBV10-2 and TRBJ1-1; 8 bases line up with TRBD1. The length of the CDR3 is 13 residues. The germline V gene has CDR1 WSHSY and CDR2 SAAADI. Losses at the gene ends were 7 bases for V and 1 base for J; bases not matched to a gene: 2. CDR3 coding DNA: TGCGCCAGCAAGACAGGGGCGAACACTGAAGCTTTCTTT. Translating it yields CASKTGANTEAFF.

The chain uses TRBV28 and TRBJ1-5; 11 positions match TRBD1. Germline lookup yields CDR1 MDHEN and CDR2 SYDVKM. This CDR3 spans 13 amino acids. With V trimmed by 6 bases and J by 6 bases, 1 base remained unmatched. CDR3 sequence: CASRGQGAQPQHF. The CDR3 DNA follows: TGTGCCAGCAGAGGACAGGGGGCTCAGCCCCAGCATTTT.

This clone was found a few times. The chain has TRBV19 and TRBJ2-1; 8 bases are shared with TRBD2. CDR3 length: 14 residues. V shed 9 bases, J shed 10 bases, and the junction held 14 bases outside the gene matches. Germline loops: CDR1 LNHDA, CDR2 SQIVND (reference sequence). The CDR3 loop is CASMKGGGSAEQFF. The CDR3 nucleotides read TGTGCCAGCATGAAGGGCGGGGGGTCAGCGGAGCAGTTCTTC.

The CDR3 is CASSPLAGGSYEQYF. The CDR3 nucleotides read TGTGCCAGCAGCCCACTAGCGGGGGGGTCCTACGAGCAGTACTTC. The chain employs TRBV7-2 and TRBJ2-7; 13 bases map to TRBD2. The V gene's germline CDR1 is SGHTA and CDR2 FQGNSA. The trim removed 5 bases at V and 1 base at J, leaving 2 bases unmatched. The CDR3 runs 15 residues.

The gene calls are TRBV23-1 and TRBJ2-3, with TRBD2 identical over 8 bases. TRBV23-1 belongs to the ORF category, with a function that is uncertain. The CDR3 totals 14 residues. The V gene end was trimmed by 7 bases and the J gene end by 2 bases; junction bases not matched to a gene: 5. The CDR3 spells CASKGGGSTDTQYF. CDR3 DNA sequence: TGCGCCAGCAAGGGCGGGGGGTCCACAGATACGCAGTATTTT.

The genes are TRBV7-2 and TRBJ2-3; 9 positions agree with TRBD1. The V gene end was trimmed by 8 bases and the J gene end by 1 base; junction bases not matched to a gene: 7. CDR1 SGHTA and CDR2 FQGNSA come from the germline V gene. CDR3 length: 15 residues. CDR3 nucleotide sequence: TGTGCCAGCGGCACAGGGGGCTGGGGCACAGATACGCAGTATTTT. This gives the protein CASGTGGWGTDTQYF.

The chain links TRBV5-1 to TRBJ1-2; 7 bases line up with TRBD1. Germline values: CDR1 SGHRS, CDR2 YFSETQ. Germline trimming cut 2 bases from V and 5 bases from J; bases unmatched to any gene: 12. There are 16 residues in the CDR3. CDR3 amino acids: CASSFSSRTGVYGYTF. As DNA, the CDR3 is TGCGCCAGCAGCTTCTCATCCCGGACAGGTGTATATGGCTACACCTTC.

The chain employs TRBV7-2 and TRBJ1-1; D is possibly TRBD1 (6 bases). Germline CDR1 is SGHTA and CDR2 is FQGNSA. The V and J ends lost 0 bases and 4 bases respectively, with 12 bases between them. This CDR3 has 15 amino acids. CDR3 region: CASSLAPDRPTEAFF. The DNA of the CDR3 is TGTGCCAGCAGCTTAGCCCCCGACAGGCCCACTGAAGCTTTCTTT.

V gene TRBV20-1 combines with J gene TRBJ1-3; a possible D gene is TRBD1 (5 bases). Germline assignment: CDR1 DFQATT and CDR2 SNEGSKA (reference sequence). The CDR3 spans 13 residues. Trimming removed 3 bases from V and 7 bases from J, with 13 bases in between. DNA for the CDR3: TGCAGTGCTAGTCGGCCAGGGCCCAACACCATATATTTT. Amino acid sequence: CSASRPGPNTIYF.

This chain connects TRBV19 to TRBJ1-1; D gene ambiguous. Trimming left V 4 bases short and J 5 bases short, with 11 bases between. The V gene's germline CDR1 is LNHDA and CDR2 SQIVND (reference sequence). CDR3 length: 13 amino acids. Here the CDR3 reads CASSTLTVTEAFF. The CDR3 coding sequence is TGTGCCAGTAGTACCTTAACTGTGACTGAAGCTTTCTTT.

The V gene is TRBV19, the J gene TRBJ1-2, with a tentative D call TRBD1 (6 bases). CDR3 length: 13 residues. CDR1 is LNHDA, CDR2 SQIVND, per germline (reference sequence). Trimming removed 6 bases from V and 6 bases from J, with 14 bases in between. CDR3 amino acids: CASSIPGHNGYTF. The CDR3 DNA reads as TGTGCCAGTAGCATCCCGGGACACAATGGCTACACCTTC.

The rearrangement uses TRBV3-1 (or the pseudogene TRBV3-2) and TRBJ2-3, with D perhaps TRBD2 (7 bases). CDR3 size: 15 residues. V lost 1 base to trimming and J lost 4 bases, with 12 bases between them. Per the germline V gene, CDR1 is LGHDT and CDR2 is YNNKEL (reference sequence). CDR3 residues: CASSQGGGRADTQYF. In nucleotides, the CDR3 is TGTGCCAGCAGCCAAGGGGGGGGCCGGGCAGATACGCAGTATTTT.

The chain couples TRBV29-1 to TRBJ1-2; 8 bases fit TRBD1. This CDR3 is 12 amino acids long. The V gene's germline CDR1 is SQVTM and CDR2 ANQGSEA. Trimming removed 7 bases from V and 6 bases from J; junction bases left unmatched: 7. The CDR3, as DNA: TGCAGCGCTGCGGACAGGGTGAATGGCTACACCTTC. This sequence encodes CSAADRVNGYTF.

As DNA, the CDR3 is TGTGCCAGCAGTCCAGGGACAGGCCCCATGGAGCCCCAGCATTTT. It is translated as CASSPGTGPMEPQHF. The chain recombines TRBV6-6 with TRBJ1-5; 8 bases match TRBD1. CDR3 length equals 15 residues. V shed 5 bases, J shed 8 bases, and the junction held 11 bases outside the gene matches. Germline-derived CDR1 and CDR2 are MNHNY and SVGAGI (reference sequence).

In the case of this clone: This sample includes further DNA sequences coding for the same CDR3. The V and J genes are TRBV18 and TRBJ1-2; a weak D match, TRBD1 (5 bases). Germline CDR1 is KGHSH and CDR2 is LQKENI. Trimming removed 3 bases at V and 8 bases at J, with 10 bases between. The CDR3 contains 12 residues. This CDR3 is CASSPQGNGYTF. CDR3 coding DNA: TGTGCCAGCTCACCCCAGGGAAACGGCTACACCTTC.

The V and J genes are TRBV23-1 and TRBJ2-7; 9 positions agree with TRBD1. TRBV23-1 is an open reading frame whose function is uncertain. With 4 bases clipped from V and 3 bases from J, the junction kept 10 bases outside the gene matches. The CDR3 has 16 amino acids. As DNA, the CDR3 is TGCGCCAGCAGTCGGCCGGGACAGGGCACTTTCTACGAGCAGTACTTC. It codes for CASSRPGQGTFYEQYF.

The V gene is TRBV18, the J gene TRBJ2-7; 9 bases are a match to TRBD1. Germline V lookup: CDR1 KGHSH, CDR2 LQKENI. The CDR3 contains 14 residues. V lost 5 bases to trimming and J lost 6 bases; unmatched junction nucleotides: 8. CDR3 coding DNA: TGTGCCAGCTCAGAAGGACAGGGGATCGGCGAGCAGTACTTC. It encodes CASSEGQGIGEQYF.

The CDR3 coding sequence is TGTGCCAGCAGCCAAACCACCGGGACAGGGTTAGGATTCTACGAGCAGTACTTC. Residues: CASSQTTGTGLGFYEQYF. The rearrangement links TRBV4-2 to TRBJ2-7; 9 bases fit TRBD1. V lost 2 bases and J lost 3; bases outside the gene matches: 14. CDR1 is LGHNA, CDR2 YNFKEQ, per germline. The CDR3 extends over 18 amino acids.

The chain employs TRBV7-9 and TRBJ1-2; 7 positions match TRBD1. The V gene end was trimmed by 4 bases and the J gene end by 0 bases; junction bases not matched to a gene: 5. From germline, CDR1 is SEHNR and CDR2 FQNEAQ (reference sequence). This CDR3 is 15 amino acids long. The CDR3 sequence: CASSSRDRANYGYTF. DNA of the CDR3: TGTGCCAGCAGCTCCAGGGACAGAGCTAACTATGGCTACACCTTC.